This entry is about one T cell receptor (beta chain). This specimen belongs to a study of shared clonotypes between healthy human individuals. Sequencing was performed with immunoSEQ multiplex PCR; in TCRdb, only in-frame clones are kept and a portion is missing. The data contain around 690,000 clones, less than 95% of them singletons. The CDR3 covers 17 residues. The germline V gene has CDR1 MNHEY and CDR2 SMNVEV (reference sequence). V shed 5 bases, J shed 4 bases, and the junction held 11 bases outside the gene matches. The source of this sequence is a man between 18 and 35 years old in good health. Some clones in this sample may be carry-over from other donors' samples. The sequenced material came from memory CD8+ T cells from PBMCs. Documented subset: CD45RO+ cells pooled with CCR7-negative TemRA cells. V gene TRBV27 combines with J gene TRBJ1-5, with 10 bases matching TRBD1. The CDR3 reads CASSPQDRGTLNQPQHF. CDR3 DNA sequence: TGTGCCAGCAGTCCCCAGGACAGGGGGACTCTTAATCAGCCCCAGCATTTT.